These 15 T cell receptor beta chains originate from one sample sequenced in a study of T cell responses to AZD1222 COVID-19 vaccine. The assay was immunoSEQ multiplex PCR, and TCRdb's table has in-frame clones only and misses some. Among approximately 160,000 clones, about 92% were seen once, and the ten largest hold about 1%. This material consisted of peripheral blood, taken on day 0 of AZD1222 vaccination. These receptors all come from an adult in good health.

This clone was seen only once. The V gene is TRBV28, the J gene TRBJ2-7, with TRBD1 matching over 7 bases. V lost 6 bases and J lost 3; bases outside the gene matches: 5. This CDR3 comprises 13 residues. CDR1 is MDHEN, CDR2 SYDVKM, per germline. The CDR3 here is CASRQTGNYEQYF. The CDR3 nucleotides are TGTGCCAGCAGACAGACAGGGAACTACGAGCAGTACTTC. Using reference TRBV28 and TRBJ2-7 for the parts outside the CDR3, the full variable domain is DVKVTQSSRYLVKRTGEKVFLECVQDMDHENMFWYRQDPGLGLRLIYFSYDVKMKEKGDIPEGYSVSREKKERFSLILESASTNQTSMYLCASRQTGNYEQYFGPGTRLTVT.

The J gene is TRBJ1-2, the V gene TRBV6-4; tentative D call: TRBD1 (5 bases). The germline gives CDR1 MRHNA, CDR2 SNTAGT. The CDR3 extends over 17 amino acids. Trimming cost V 0 bases and J 5 bases, with 19 bases left between them. CDR3 region: CASSDSESAGRLYGYTF. CDR3 nucleotides: TGTGCCAGCAGTGACTCAGAGTCTGCAGGGCGATTGTATGGCTACACCTTC.

V and J are TRBV5-6 and TRBJ2-1; 8 bases fit TRBD1. Trimming at V came to 0 bases and at J to 0 bases, leaving 8 bases not matched to a gene. Germline V gene data show CDR1 as SGHDT and CDR2 as YYEEEE. The CDR3 length is 18 residues. This CDR3 reads CASSLVQRTGSSYNEQFF. CDR3 in DNA: TGTGCCAGCAGCTTGGTCCAACGGACAGGGAGCTCCTACAATGAGCAGTTCTTC.

The J gene is TRBJ1-2, the V gene TRBV2; D call uncertain. Trimming pared 6 bases from V and 3 bases from J, leaving 11 bases between. The CDR3 runs to 13 residues. The germline CDR1 and CDR2 sequences are SNHLY and FYNNEI. CDR3 protein: CASRDSTDYGYTF. In DNA form, the CDR3 reads TGTGCCAGCAGGGACTCGACGGACTATGGCTACACCTTC. Filled out from reference TRBV2 and TRBJ1-2, the complete variable domain reads EPEVTQTPSHQVTQMGQEVILRCVPISNHLYFYWYRQILGQKVEFLVSFYNNEISEKSEIFDDQFSVERPDGSNFTLKIRSTKLEDSAMYFCASRDSTDYGYTFGSGTRLTVV.

On this clone itself: Distinct nucleotide sequences in the sample also encode this CDR3. V gene TRBV7-9 combines with J gene TRBJ2-1, with 8 bases aligning to TRBD2. Germline V gives CDR1 SEHNR, CDR2 FQNEAQ (reference sequence). Losses at the gene ends were 5 bases for V and 0 bases for J; bases not matched to a gene: 3. This CDR3 has 15 amino acids. The CDR3 bases are TGTGCCAGCAGCCCGCGGGGGGCCTCCTACAATGAGCAGTTCTTC. Translation: CASSPRGASYNEQFF.

The chain has TRBV4-1 and TRBJ2-5, with TRBD2 as a possible D gene (5 bases). Trimming took 3 bases from V and 7 from J, leaving 18 bases between them. This CDR3 contains 15 residues. Germline CDR1 is MGHRA and CDR2 is YSYEKL. DNA of the CDR3: TGCGCCAGCAGCCAGGCATTGAGTCTTGCGGGGACCCAGTACTTC. Its protein is CASSQALSLAGTQYF.

This clone was counted a single time. V usage is TRBV15 and J usage is TRBJ1-5; no definite D call. The CDR3 runs 15 residues. V lost 3 bases, J lost 0 bases, and 9 bases lay in between. The V gene's germline CDR1 is LNHNV and CDR2 YYDKDF (reference sequence). The CDR3 sequence: CATSSQVLSNQPQHF. The CDR3 DNA is TGTGCCACCAGCAGCCAGGTTCTTAGCAATCAGCCCCAGCATTTT.

J is TRBJ1-4 and V is TRBV5-6; no clear D gene. V dropped 2 bases and J dropped 0 bases, with 14 bases sitting between them. Germline CDR1 is SGHDT and CDR2 is YYEEEE. The CDR3 runs to 17 residues. The CDR3 nucleotides read TGTGCCAGCAGCTTCTACCGGGCCCTTGCAACTAATGAAAAACTGTTTTTT. Its translation is CASSFYRALATNEKLFF.

J is TRBJ1-2 and V is TRBV7-9, with TRBD1 as a possible D gene (5 bases). Trimming took 4 bases from V and 7 from J, leaving 19 bases between them. This CDR3 comprises 15 residues. CDR1 and CDR2 (germline): SEHNR, FQNEAQ (reference sequence). The DNA for the CDR3 is TGTGCCAGCAGCTCCCCGTTAGTGGGGGGGGGTGGCTACACCTTC. Residues: CASSSPLVGGGGYTF.

As DNA, the CDR3 is TGTGCTAGTGCCCCCGACACGCAGCCCTACGAGCAGTACTTC. Translation gives CASAPDTQPYEQYF. V gene TRBV12-5 combines with J gene TRBJ2-7; no clear D gene. The ends were cut back, 7 bases at V and 2 bases at J, with 15 bases in the middle. CDR3 length: 14 amino acids. Germline lookup yields CDR1 LGHNT and CDR2 FRNRAP. Together with reference TRBV12-5 and TRBJ2-7, the CDR3 gives the full variable domain: DARVTQTPRHKVTEMGQEVTMRCQPILGHNTVFWYRQTMMQGLELLAYFRNRAPLDDSGMPKDRFSAEMPDATLATLKIQPSEPRDSAVYFCASAPDTQPYEQYFGPGTRLTVT.

The rearrangement links TRBV10-3 to TRBJ2-2, with D possibly TRBD2 on 5 matching bases. CDR1 is ENHRY, CDR2 SYGVKD, per germline. V lost 0 bases to trimming and J lost 6 bases, with 11 bases between them. The CDR3 is 15 residues long. The CDR3 spells CAISESNVRAGELFF. As DNA, the CDR3 is TGTGCCATCAGTGAGTCGAATGTGAGGGCCGGGGAGCTGTTTTTT.

This chain uses TRBV18 with TRBJ1-6, with D tentatively TRBD1 (5 bases). This CDR3 has 15 residues. V was trimmed by 6 bases and J by 10 bases, leaving 19 bases between them. The V gene's germline CDR1 is KGHSH and CDR2 LQKENI. This CDR3 is CASSPRGSIGSPLHF. CDR3 nucleotides: TGTGCCAGCTCCCCAAGGGGATCTATTGGGTCACCCCTCCACTTT.

The rearrangement links TRBV30 to TRBJ1-3; D is unclear. The V and J ends lost 1 base and 0 bases respectively, with 7 bases between them. This CDR3 spans 14 amino acids. In germline, CDR1 is GTSNPN, CDR2 SVGIG (reference sequence). CDR3 DNA: TGTGCCTGGAGTGGGACCTTCTCTGGAAACACCATATATTTT. Amino acids: CAWSGTFSGNTIYF.

The V gene is TRBV4-2, the J gene TRBJ2-1; 9 nucleotides line up with TRBD2. The CDR3 spans 19 residues. Trimming cost V 0 bases and J 2 bases; bases outside gene matches: 11. The germline V gene has CDR1 LGHNA and CDR2 YNFKEQ. CDR3 in DNA: TGTGCCAGCAGCCAAGAGATTGGGTTTAGCGGGGGTCCCTACAATGAGCAGTTCTTC. Amino acids: CASSQEIGFSGGPYNEQFF.

The genes are TRBV7-2 and TRBJ2-1; unclear D gene. Germline V CDR1 and CDR2: SGHTA, FQGNSA. The CDR3 runs to 14 residues. Trimming shortened V by 1 base and J by 6 bases, and 10 bases separated the two germline ends. The CDR3, as DNA: TGTGCCAGCAGCTTAGGGGGTTCTCTCAATGAGCAGTTCTTC. It codes for CASSLGGSLNEQFF.